These 10 T cell receptor beta chains share one sample of origin, sequenced in a study of radiotherapy plus CTLA-4 blockade in lung cancer. Clones were read by immunoSEQ multiplex PCR, and TCRdb kept only the in-frame ones, dropping some. The data contain more than 80,000 clones, roughly 84% of them singletons. This material consisted of peripheral blood, taken from a patient treated with radiotherapy plus ipilimumab. The source of these receptors is a human donor with non-small cell lung cancer that progressed on radiotherapy plus ipilimumab. Some clones in this sample may be carry-over from other donors' samples.

This rearrangement joins TRBV5-4 to TRBJ2-1, with 7 nucleotides matching TRBD1. The CDR3 loop spans 13 amino acids. V lost 8 bases to trimming and J lost 4 bases; unmatched junction nucleotides: 6. The germline V gene has CDR1 SGHNT and CDR2 YYREEE (reference sequence). The CDR3 loop reads CASGQVEYNEQFF. The DNA of the CDR3 is TGTGCCAGTGGACAGGTCGAATACAATGAGCAGTTCTTC.

The CDR3 here is CASSLLAGTNEKLFF. The CDR3 DNA reads as TGTGCCAGCAGCTTATTGGCAGGGACTAATGAAAAACTGTTTTTT. V usage is TRBV7-2 and J usage is TRBJ1-4; perhaps TRBD1 as D (5 bases). CDR1 is SGHTA and CDR2 is FQGNSA in the germline V gene. This CDR3 has 15 residues. Trimming stripped 2 bases from V and 2 bases from J, with 9 bases between.

This chain links TRBV7-3 with TRBJ2-1; D is undetermined. V was trimmed by 5 bases and J by 7 bases, leaving 12 bases between them. The CDR3 covers 13 residues. Per the germline V gene, CDR1 is SGHTA and CDR2 is FQGTGA. CDR3 DNA: TGTGCCAGCAGCCCCAACTCGGAAAATGAGCAGTTCTTC. Translated: CASSPNSENEQFF.

The chain uses TRBV7-2 and TRBJ2-3; TRBD1 is a possible D gene (5 bases). CDR1 SGHTA and CDR2 FQGNSA come from the germline V gene. The length of the CDR3 is 15 residues. V was shortened by 8 bases and J by 3 bases, with 18 bases between the two germline ends. This CDR3 reads CASAFTSQGTDTQYF. CDR3 DNA sequence: TGTGCCAGCGCCTTTACGTCTCAGGGTACAGATACGCAGTATTTT.

The chain couples TRBV5-1 to TRBJ2-5; 12 bases fit TRBD2. The germline CDR1 and CDR2 sequences are SGHRS and YFSETQ. The CDR3 length is 18 residues. V was clipped by 4 bases and J by 1 base; unmatched bases: 11. In nucleotides, the CDR3 is TGCGCCAGCAGCCCTCCTAGCGGGGGGGCGTATTCCCAAGAGACCCAGTACTTC. This gives the protein CASSPPSGGAYSQETQYF.

The chain uses TRBV7-9 and TRBJ2-1, with D possibly TRBD1 on 6 matching bases. This CDR3 has 15 amino acids. Germline V gene lookup returns CDR1 SEHNR and CDR2 FQNEAQ (reference sequence). The V and J ends lost 7 bases and 2 bases respectively, with 15 bases between them. The CDR3 region has the DNA TGTGCCAGCACCTTGCAGGGGACGCCCTACAATGAGCAGTTCTTC. Its translation is CASTLQGTPYNEQFF.

This chain connects TRBV28 to TRBJ2-7, with 7 bases that match TRBD1. The CDR3 totals 14 residues. CDR1 is MDHEN, CDR2 SYDVKM, per germline. Unmatched junction bases numbered 9, after V lost 8 bases and J lost 2 bases. The CDR3 DNA reads TGTGCCAGCGTTACCCTGACAGGGACCTACGAGCAGTACTTC. Its protein is CASVTLTGTYEQYF.

This clone was seen just once. The rearrangement links TRBV7-9 to TRBJ1-6, with TRBD1 matching 8 bases. CDR3 size: 15 residues. V shed 1 base and J 7 bases; nucleotides not matched to a gene: 3. Germline CDR1 SEHNR, CDR2 FQNEAQ (reference sequence). Here the CDR3 reads CASSLEGQGNSPLHF. CDR3 coding DNA: TGTGCCAGCAGCTTAGAAGGACAGGGAAATTCACCCCTCCACTTT.

J is TRBJ1-1 and V is TRBV4-3; no firm D call. V shed 0 bases and J shed 10 bases, with 15 bases lying between them. The CDR3 spans 14 residues. In germline, CDR1 is LGHNA, CDR2 YSLEER. The CDR3 DNA reads TGCGCCAGCAGCCAAGACAGCGGGGATTCGAGAGCTTTCTTT. Its translation is CASSQDSGDSRAFF.

A single count supports this clone. This chain uses TRBV27 with TRBJ1-2; 9 nucleotides match TRBD1. J gave up 6 bases and V 5 bases, and 4 bases lay outside the gene matches. The CDR3 consists of 13 residues. In germline, CDR1 is MNHEY, CDR2 SMNVEV (reference sequence). CDR3 nucleotides: TGTGCCAGCAGTCAGGACAGGGGAAATGGCTACACCTTC. Amino acids: CASSQDRGNGYTF.